Below, 17 T cell receptor beta chains from the same sample are listed, as sequenced in a study of human T cells and chemical hapten exposure. The time point here: patch test 2, 6 weeks after DPC sensitization. The treatment was: therapeutic diphenylcyclopropenone sensitization with weekly scalp DPC. TCRdb reanalysed the RACE reads using MiXCR and keeps one entry per CDR3 protein. The sample carries roughly 96,000 distinct CDR3 sequences, about a tenth recorded once. Source: whole blood, taken in connection with sensitization to the hapten diphenylcyclopropenone (DPC). Every receptor here comes from a woman aged 40 to 55 with alopecia areata. Some clones in this sample may be carry-over from other donors' samples.

The chain uses TRBV7-2 and TRBJ2-1; tentatively, D is TRBD1 (5 bases). The germline V and J ends were trimmed by 6 bases and 5 bases, with 11 bases remaining between them. Germline CDR1 SGHTA, CDR2 FQGNSA. The CDR3 runs 13 residues. CDR3 sequence: CASRGATHNEQFF. CDR3 nucleotides: TGTGCCAGCAGAGGGGCTACCCACAATGAGCAGTTCTTC.

This clonotype has a count of ten or more. The chain recombines TRBV2 with TRBJ2-1; D perhaps matches TRBD2 (5 bases). V was cut by 4 bases and J by 9 bases, with 10 bases left in between. The CDR3 has 12 amino acids. Germline-derived CDR1 and CDR2 are SNHLY and FYNNEI. CDR3 DNA sequence: TGTGCCAGCAGTGGTCCCGCGGGTGAGCAGTTCTTC. Encoded protein: CASSGPAGEQFF.

The chain employs TRBV29-1 and TRBJ2-3; 9 nucleotides align to TRBD2. CDR3 length equals 15 residues. Germline lookup yields CDR1 SQVTM and CDR2 ANQGSEA. The ends lost 6 bases at V and 4 bases at J; junction bases unmatched: 11. As DNA, the CDR3 is TGCAGCGTCTATAGGGCGGGAGGGCCGCCAGATACGCAGTATTTT. Protein sequence: CSVYRAGGPPDTQYF.

This clonotype was counted ten times or more. The chain recombines TRBV12-3 or TRBV12-4 with TRBJ1-5, with TRBD1 matching 7 bases. CDR3 length: 14 residues. With 5 bases clipped from V and 3 bases from J, the junction kept 4 bases outside the gene matches. The CDR3 DNA is TGTGCCAGCAGTCAGACAGGGTCCAATCAGCCCCAGCATTTT. This gives the protein CASSQTGSNQPQHF.

This clonotype was observed a handful of times. This chain connects TRBV28 to TRBJ2-1; no clear D gene. Trimming left V 10 bases short and J 1 base short, with 14 bases between. The CDR3 extends over 14 amino acids. Germline-derived CDR1 and CDR2 are MDHEN and SYDVKM. This CDR3 reads CATSEQPSYNEQFF. CDR3 DNA sequence: TGTGCCACCTCGGAACAGCCTTCCTACAATGAGCAGTTCTTC.

This clonotype occurred many times. The chain links TRBV28 to TRBJ2-7, with a possible D match to TRBD2 (5 bases). CDR3 length: 14 residues. Germline values: CDR1 MDHEN, CDR2 SYDVKM. Trimming removed 7 bases from V and 3 bases from J, with 16 bases in between. The CDR3 here is CASKAKRNNYEQYF. The CDR3, as DNA: TGTGCCAGCAAGGCGAAGCGGAACAACTACGAGCAGTACTTC.

This clonotype showed up many times. The chain uses TRBV7-9 and TRBJ2-3; D may correspond to TRBD1 or TRBD2 (5 bases each). The CDR3 has 15 amino acids. Per the germline V gene, CDR1 is SEHNR and CDR2 is FQNEAQ (reference sequence). Trimming removed 0 bases from V and 3 bases from J, with 10 bases in between. CDR3 DNA: TGTGCCAGCAGCTTAGCTGGGGGTCCTACAGATACGCAGTATTTT. This translates into CASSLAGGPTDTQYF.

This clonotype has a handful of counts. This chain uses TRBV10-3 with TRBJ2-7, with TRBD1 identical over 7 bases. V gave up 2 bases and J gave up 9 bases; unmatched junction bases: 1. CDR1 and CDR2 (germline): ENHRY, SYGVKD. This CDR3 has 11 amino acids. The CDR3 protein is CAISETGAQYF. CDR3 DNA sequence: TGTGCCATCAGTGAGACAGGGGCGCAGTACTTC.

Written as DNA, the CDR3 is TGTGCCAGCAGCCCAGGGGTACATACGCAGTATTTT. Encoded protein: CASSPGVHTQYF. V is TRBV7-2 and J is TRBJ2-3, with D tentatively TRBD1 (6 bases). Germline assignment: CDR1 SGHTA and CDR2 FQGNSA. Trimming shortened V by 5 bases and J by 7 bases, and 10 bases separated the two germline ends. The CDR3 runs 12 residues.

The V call is TRBV7-8, the J call TRBJ2-7, with D unclear. V was pared by 3 bases and J by 2 bases, with 11 bases between. CDR3 size: 14 residues. Per germline, CDR1 SGHVS and CDR2 FQNEAQ. As DNA, the CDR3 is TGTGCCAGCAGCTTTCCGCGGTACCCCTACGAGCAGTACTTC. This encodes CASSFPRYPYEQYF.

There are many counts of this clonotype. The CDR3 DNA reads TGTGCCAGCAGAGCGGGGAGCACAGATACGCAGTATTTT. Protein: CASRAGSTDTQYF. The chain uses TRBV7-2 and TRBJ2-3; the match to TRBD2 covers 7 bases. Germline CDR1 reads SGHTA; CDR2 reads FQGNSA. The CDR3 length is 13 residues. The J segment lost 0 bases and the V segment lost 6 bases, leaving 0 bases of the junction unmatched.

This clonotype was detected many times. The chain combines TRBV10-3 with TRBJ1-1; TRBD1 might be the D (6 bases). The CDR3 is 14 amino acids. V was clipped by 10 bases and J by 4 bases, with 19 bases between them. Germline V lookup: CDR1 ENHRY, CDR2 SYGVKD. The CDR3 DNA is TGTGCCACGGGGGGCGTCACGCCCCCCACTGAAGCTTTCTTT. The encoded protein is CATGGVTPPTEAFF.

This clonotype occurred many times. The rearrangement uses TRBV5-6 and TRBJ2-7; 12 bases line up with TRBD2. The V gene end was trimmed by 4 bases and the J gene end by 5 bases; junction bases not matched to a gene: 7. The CDR3 has 15 residues. Germline CDR1 and CDR2: SGHDT and YYEEEE. The CDR3 DNA is TGTGCCAGCAGCCACATGGCTAGCGGGAGGGACGAGCAGTACTTC. It is translated as CASSHMASGRDEQYF.

This clonotype has more than one count but fewer than ten. The chain links TRBV28 to TRBJ2-7; TRBD1 aligns across 9 bases. J gave up 0 bases and V 6 bases, and 3 bases lay outside the gene matches. The germline gives CDR1 MDHEN, CDR2 SYDVKM. This CDR3 spans 14 amino acids. The CDR3 sequence is CASRDRGLSYEQYF. The CDR3 region has the DNA TGTGCCAGCAGGGACAGGGGCCTCTCCTACGAGCAGTACTTC.

This clonotype was counted a few times. The rearrangement links TRBV30 to TRBJ2-7; tentative D call: TRBD2 (6 bases). With 0 bases removed from V and 3 bases from J, the gap between germline ends came to 9 bases. The germline CDR1 and CDR2 sequences are GTSNPN and SVGIG (reference sequence). This CDR3 spans 13 amino acids. This CDR3 is CAWSVLRGYEQYF. As DNA, the CDR3 is TGTGCCTGGAGTGTACTGCGGGGCTACGAGCAGTACTTC.

The rearrangement joins TRBV14 to TRBJ2-3; D possibly matches TRBD1 or TRBD2 (6 bases each). The V gene's germline CDR1 is SGHDN and CDR2 FVKESK. The CDR3 runs 15 residues. Trimming stripped 7 bases from V and 8 bases from J, with 22 bases between. CDR3 in DNA: TGTGCCAGCACCTCGACGGGGGCGCCATTAGGTACGCAGTATTTT. Protein sequence: CASTSTGAPLGTQYF. Based on the CDR3 plus reference TRBV14 and TRBJ2-3, the full variable domain is EAGVTQFPSHSVIEKGQTVTLRCDPISGHDNLYWYRRVMGKEIKFLLHFVKESKQDESGMPNNRFLAERTGGTYSTLKVQPAELEDSGVYFCASTSTGAPLGTQYFGPGTRLTVL.

In its sample, this clonotype was seen many times. The chain combines TRBV7-2 with TRBJ2-1, with 12 bases lining up with TRBD2. Germline V gene data show CDR1 as SGHTA and CDR2 as FQGNSA. There are 14 residues in the CDR3. The V and J ends lost 3 bases and 9 bases, in that order; junction bases with no gene match: 3. This CDR3 reads CASSFPGLAGEQFF. CDR3 coding DNA: TGTGCCAGCAGCTTTCCGGGACTAGCGGGTGAGCAGTTCTTC.